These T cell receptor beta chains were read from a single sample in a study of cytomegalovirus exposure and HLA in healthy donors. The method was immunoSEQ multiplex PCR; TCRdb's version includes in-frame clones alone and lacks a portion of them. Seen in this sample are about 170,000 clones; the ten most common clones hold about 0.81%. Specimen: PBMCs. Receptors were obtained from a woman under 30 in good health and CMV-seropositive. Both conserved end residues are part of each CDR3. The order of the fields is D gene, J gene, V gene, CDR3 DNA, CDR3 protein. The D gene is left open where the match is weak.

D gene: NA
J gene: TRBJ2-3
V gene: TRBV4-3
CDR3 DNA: TGCGCCAGCAGCCAAGTAGGCCGGGGGAGAGATACGCAGTATTTT
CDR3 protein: CASSQVGRGRDTQYF

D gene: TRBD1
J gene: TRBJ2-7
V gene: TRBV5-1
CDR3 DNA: TGCGCCAGCAGCCTGAGGACAGGGGCCGACGAGCAGTACTTC
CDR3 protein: CASSLRTGADEQYF

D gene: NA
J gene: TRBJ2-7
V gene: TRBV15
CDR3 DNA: TGTGCCACCAGCAGAGGGTCCGAGCGGGCCTGGGAGTACGAGCAGTACTTC
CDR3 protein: CATSRGSERAWEYEQYF

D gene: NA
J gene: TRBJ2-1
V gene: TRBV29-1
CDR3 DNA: TGCACCCTAGGCGACAATGAGCAGTTCTTC
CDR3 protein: CTLGDNEQFF

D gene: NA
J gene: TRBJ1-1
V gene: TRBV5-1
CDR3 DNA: TGCGCCAGCAGCACACAGAACATGAACACTGAAGCTTTCTTT
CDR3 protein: CASSTQNMNTEAFF

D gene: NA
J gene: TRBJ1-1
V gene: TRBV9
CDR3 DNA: TGTGCCAGCAGCGTAGGTCTCGGGGTAGCTGAAGCTTTCTTT
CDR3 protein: CASSVGLGVAEAFF

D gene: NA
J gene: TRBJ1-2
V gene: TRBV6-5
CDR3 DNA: TGTGCCAGCAGTTTAAAGGGGCTGGCTAACTATGGCTACACCTTC
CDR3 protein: CASSLKGLANYGYTF

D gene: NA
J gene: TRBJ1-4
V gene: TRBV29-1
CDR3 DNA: TGCAGCGTTGAAGTCTGGGGGCCCGATGAAAAACTGTTTTTT
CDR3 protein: CSVEVWGPDEKLFF

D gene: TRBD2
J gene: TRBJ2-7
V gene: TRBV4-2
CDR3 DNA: TGTGCCAGCAGCCAAGATCGGACTAGCGGGGTGTACGAGCAGTACTTC
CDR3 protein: CASSQDRTSGVYEQYF

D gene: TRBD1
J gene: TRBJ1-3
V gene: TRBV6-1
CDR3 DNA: TGTGCCAGCAGTGAAGCCCGGACAGGGTCTGGTAACACCATATATTTT
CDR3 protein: CASSEARTGSGNTIYF

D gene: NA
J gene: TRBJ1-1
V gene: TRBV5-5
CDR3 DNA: TGTGCCAGCAGATCAAAGTTTTGGGCCGAGAACACTGAAGCTTTCTTT
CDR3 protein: CASRSKFWAENTEAFF

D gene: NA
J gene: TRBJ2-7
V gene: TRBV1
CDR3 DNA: TGCACCAGCAGCCAAGGGTATTCCACTTCAGCGGGACTGGGCGAGCAGTACTTC
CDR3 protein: CTSSQGYSTSAGLGEQYF

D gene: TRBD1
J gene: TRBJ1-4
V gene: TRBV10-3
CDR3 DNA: TGTGCCATCAGTACGGGACAGCGAAATGAAAAACTGTTTTTT
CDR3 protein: CAISTGQRNEKLFF

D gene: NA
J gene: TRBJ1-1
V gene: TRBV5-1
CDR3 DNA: TGCGCCAGCAGCTTGGACAGTCTGAACACTGAAGCTTTCTTT
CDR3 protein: CASSLDSLNTEAFF

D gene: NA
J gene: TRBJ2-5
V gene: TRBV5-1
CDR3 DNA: TGCGCCAGCAGCCGAGGAGGCAGAGAGACCCAGTACTTC
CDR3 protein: CASSRGGRETQYF